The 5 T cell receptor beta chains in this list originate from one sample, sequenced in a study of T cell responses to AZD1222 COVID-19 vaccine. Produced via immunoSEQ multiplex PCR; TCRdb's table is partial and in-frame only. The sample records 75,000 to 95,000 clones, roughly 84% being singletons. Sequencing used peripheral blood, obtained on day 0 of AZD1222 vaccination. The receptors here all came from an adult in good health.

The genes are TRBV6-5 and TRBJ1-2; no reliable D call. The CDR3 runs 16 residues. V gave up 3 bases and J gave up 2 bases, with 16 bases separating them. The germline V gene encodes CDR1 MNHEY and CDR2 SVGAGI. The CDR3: CASSYFRGRTNYGYTF. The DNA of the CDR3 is TGTGCCAGCAGTTATTTTCGGGGTCGGACGAACTATGGCTACACCTTC.

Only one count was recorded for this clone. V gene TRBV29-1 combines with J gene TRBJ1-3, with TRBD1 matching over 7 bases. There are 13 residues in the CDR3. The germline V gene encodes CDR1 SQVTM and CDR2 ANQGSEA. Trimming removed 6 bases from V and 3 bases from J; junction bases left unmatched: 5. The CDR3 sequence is CSVNRQGGNTIYF. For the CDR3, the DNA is TGCAGCGTCAACAGACAGGGTGGAAACACCATATATTTT.

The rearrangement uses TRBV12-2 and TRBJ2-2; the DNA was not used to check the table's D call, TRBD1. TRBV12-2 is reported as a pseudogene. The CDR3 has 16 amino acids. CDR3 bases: TGTGCAAGTCGCCTCCCCGGGACAGGGGACACCGGGGAGCTGTTTTTT. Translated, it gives CASRLPGTGDTGELFF.

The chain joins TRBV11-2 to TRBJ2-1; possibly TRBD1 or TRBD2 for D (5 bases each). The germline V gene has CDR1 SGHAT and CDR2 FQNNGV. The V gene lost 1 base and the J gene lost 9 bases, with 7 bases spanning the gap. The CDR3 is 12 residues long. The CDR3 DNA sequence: TGTGCCAGCAGCTTAGGAGGGGCTGAGCAGTTCTTC. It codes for CASSLGGAEQFF.

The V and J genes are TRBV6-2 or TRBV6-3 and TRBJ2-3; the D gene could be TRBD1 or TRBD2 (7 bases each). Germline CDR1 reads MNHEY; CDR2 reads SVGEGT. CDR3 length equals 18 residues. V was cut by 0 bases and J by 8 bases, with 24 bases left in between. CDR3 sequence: CASSYSKWQGGFSGTQYF. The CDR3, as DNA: TGTGCCAGCAGTTACTCGAAGTGGCAGGGGGGGTTTTCCGGTACGCAGTATTTT.